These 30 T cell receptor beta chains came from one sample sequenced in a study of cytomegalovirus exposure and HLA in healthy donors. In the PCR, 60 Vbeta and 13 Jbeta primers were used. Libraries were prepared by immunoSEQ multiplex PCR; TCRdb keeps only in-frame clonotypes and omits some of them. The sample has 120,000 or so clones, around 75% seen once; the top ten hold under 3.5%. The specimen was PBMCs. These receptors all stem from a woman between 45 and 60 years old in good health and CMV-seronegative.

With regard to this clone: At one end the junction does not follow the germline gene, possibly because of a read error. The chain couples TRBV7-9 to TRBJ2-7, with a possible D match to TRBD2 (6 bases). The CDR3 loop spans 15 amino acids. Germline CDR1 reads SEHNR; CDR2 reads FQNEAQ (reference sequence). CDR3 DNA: TGTTCCAGCAGCCCTCCCAGCCGGGGGTCCTACGAGCAGTACTTC. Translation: CSSSPPSRGSYEQYF. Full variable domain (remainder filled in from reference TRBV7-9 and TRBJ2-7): DTGVSQNPRHKITKRGQNVTFRCDPISEHNRLYWYRQTLGQGPEFLTYFQNEAQLEKSRLLSDRFSAERPKGSFSTLEIQRTEQGDSAMYLCSSSPPSRGSYEQYFGPGTRLTVT.

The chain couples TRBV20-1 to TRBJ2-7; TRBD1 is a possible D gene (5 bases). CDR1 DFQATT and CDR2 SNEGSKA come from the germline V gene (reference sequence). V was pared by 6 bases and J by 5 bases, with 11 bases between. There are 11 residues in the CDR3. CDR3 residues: CSATRVDEQYF. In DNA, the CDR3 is TGCAGTGCAACCAGGGTTGACGAGCAGTACTTC.

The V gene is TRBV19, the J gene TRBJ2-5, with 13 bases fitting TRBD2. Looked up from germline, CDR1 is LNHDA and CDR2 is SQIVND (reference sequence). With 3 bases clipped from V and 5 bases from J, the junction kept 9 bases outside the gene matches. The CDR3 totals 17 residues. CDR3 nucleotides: TGTGCCAGTAGTATTACTAGCGGGAGGGCCGAGGAGGAGACCCAGTACTTC. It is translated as CASSITSGRAEEETQYF.

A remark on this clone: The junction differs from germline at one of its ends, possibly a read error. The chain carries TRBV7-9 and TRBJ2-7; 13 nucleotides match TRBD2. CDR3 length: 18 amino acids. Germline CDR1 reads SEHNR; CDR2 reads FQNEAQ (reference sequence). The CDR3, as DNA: TGTTCCAGCAGCCATGGACTAGCGGGAGACCCATATAGCTACGAGCAGTACTTC. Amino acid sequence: CSSSHGLAGDPYSYEQYF.

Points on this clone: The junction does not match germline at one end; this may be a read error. For the CDR3, the DNA is TGTTCCAGCAGCTTAGATCAAGGGGTGGACATTCAGTACTTC. It codes for CSSSLDQGVDIQYF. J is TRBJ2-4 and V is TRBV7-9, with D possibly TRBD1 on 5 matching bases. Germline CDR1 is SEHNR and CDR2 is FQNEAQ (reference sequence). This CDR3 comprises 14 residues.

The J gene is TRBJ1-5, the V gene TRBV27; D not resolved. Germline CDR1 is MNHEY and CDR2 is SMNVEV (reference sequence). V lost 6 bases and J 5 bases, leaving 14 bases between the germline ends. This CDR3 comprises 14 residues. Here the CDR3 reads CASRSLSYDQPQHF. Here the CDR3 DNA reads TGTGCCAGCAGATCTCTCTCCTACGATCAGCCCCAGCATTTT.

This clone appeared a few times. The CDR3 is CASSFWAEAFF. The CDR3 coding sequence is TGTGCCAGCAGCTTTTGGGCCGAAGCTTTCTTT. J is TRBJ1-1 and V is TRBV5-8; unclear D gene. This CDR3 contains 11 residues. CDR1 is SGHTS and CDR2 is YDEGEE in the germline V gene. The V and J ends lost 2 bases and 8 bases respectively, with 7 bases between them.

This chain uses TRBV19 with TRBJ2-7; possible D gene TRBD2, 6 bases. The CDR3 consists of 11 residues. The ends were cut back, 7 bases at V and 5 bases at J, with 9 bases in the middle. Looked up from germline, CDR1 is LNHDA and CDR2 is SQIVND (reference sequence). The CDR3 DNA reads TGTGCCAGTAACGGGGGTAACGAGCAGTACTTC. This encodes CASNGGNEQYF.

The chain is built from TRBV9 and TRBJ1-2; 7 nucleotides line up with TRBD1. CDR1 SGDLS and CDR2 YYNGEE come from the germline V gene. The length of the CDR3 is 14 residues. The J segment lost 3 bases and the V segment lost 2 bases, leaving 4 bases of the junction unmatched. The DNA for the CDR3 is TGTGCCAGCAGCGTTTCCGGACAGGACTATGGCTACACCTTC. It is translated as CASSVSGQDYGYTF.

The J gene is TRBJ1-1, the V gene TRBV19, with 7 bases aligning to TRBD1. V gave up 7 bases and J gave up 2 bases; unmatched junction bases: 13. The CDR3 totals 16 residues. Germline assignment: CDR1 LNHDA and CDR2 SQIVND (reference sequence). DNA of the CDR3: TGTGCCAGTACCCCCTCAAGACAGGGAGGAAACACTGAAGCTTTCTTT. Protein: CASTPSRQGGNTEAFF.

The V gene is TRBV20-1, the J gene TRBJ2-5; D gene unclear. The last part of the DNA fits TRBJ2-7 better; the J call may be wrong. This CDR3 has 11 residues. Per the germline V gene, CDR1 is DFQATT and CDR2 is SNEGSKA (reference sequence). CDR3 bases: TGCAGTGCCGAAGACTCCTACGAGCAGTACTTC. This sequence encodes CSAEDSYEQYF.

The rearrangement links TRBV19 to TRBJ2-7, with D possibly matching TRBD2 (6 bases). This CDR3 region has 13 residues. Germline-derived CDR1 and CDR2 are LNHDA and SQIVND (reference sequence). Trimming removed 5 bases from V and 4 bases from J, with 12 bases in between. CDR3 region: CASSPAGSYEQYF. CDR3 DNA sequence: TGTGCCAGTAGTCCGGCGGGATCTTACGAGCAGTACTTC.

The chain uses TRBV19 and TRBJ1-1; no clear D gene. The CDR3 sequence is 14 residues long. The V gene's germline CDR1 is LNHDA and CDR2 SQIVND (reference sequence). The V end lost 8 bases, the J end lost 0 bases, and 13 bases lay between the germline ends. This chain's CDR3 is CASDRGGMNTEAFF. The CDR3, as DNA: TGTGCCAGTGATCGAGGAGGTATGAACACTGAAGCTTTCTTT.

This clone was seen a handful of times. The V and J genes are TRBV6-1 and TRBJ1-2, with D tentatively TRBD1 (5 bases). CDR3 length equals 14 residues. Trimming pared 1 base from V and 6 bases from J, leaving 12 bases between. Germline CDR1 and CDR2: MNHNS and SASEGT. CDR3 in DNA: TGTGCCAGCAGTGAAGAGAGAGACAGTCATGGCTACACCTTC. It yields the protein CASSEERDSHGYTF.

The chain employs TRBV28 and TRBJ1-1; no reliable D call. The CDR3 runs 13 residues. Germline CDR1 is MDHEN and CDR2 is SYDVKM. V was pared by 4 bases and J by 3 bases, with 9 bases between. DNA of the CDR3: TGTGCCAGCAGTTATCGGGGTTACACTGAAGCTTTCTTT. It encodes CASSYRGYTEAFF.

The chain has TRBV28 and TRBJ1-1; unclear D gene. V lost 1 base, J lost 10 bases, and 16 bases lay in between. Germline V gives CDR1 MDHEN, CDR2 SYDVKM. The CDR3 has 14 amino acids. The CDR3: CASSLSLDTLGAFF. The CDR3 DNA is TGTGCCAGCAGTTTATCCCTCGACACCCTGGGAGCTTTCTTT.

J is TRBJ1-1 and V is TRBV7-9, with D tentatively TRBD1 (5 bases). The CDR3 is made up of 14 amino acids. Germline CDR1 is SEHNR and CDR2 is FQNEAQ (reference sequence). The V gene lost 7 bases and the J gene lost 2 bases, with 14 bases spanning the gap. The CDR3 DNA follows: TGTGCCAGCACCCCTCGGAGGGGAAACACTGAAGCTTTCTTT. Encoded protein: CASTPRRGNTEAFF.

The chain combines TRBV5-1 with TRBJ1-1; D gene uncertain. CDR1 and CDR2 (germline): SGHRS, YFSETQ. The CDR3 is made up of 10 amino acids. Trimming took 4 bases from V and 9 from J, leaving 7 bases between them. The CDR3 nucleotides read TGCGCCAGCAGCCCCATTCAAGCTTTCTTT. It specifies CASSPIQAFF.

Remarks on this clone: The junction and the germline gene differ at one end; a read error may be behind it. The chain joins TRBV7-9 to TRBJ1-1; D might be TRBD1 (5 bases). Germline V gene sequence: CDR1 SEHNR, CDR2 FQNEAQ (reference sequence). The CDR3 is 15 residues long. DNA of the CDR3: TGTTCCAGCAGCTTTCCCGACAGAACCGACACTGAAGCTTTCTTT. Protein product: CSSSFPDRTDTEAFF.

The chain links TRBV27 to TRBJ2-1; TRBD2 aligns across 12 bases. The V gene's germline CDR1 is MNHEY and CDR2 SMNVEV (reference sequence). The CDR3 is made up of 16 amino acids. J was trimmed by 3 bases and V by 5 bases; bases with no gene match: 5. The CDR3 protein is CASSKSGLAGYNEQFF. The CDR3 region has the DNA TGTGCCAGCAGTAAATCGGGACTAGCGGGCTACAATGAGCAGTTCTTC.

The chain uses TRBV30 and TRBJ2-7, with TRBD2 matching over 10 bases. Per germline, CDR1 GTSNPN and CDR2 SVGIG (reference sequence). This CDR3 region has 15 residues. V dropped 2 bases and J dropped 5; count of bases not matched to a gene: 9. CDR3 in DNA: TGTGCCTGGAGTACCGCGCTAGCGGGAGTGGACGAGCAGTACTTC. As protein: CAWSTALAGVDEQYF.

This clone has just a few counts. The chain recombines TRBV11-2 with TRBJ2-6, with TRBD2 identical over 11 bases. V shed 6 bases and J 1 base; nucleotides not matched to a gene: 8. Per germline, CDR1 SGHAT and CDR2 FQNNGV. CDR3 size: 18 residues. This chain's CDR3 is CASRRIAGGGSGANVLTF. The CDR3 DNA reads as TGTGCCAGCAGGAGAATAGCGGGAGGGGGATCTGGGGCCAACGTCCTGACTTTC.

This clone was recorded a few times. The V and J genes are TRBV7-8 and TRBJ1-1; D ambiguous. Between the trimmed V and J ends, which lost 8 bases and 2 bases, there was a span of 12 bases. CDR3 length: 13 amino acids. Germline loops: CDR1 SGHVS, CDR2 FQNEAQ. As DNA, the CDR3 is TGTGCCAGCTCCACAGATAGAAACACTGAAGCTTTCTTT. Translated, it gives CASSTDRNTEAFF.

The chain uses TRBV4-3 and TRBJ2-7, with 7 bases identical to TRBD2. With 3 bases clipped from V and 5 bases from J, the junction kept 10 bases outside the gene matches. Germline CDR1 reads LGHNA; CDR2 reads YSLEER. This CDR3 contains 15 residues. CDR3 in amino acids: CASSQGRAGLHEQYF. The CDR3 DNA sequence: TGCGCCAGCAGCCAGGGGCGAGCGGGACTCCACGAGCAGTACTTC.

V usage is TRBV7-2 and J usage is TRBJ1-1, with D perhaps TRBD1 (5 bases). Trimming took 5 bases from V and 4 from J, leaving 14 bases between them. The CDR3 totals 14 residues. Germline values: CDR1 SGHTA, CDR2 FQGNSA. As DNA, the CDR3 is TGTGCCAGCAGCCCGACAGCCCAGGGCACTGAAGCTTTCTTT. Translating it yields CASSPTAQGTEAFF.

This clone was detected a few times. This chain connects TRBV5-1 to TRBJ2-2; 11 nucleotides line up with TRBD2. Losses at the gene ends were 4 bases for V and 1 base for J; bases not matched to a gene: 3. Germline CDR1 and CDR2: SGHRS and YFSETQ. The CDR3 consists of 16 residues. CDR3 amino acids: CASSPGLAGNTGELFF. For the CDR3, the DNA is TGCGCCAGCAGCCCCGGACTAGCGGGGAACACCGGGGAGCTGTTTTTT. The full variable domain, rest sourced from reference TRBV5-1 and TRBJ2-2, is KAGVTQTPRYLIKTRGQQVTLSCSPISGHRSVSWYQQTPGQGLQFLFEYFSETQRNKGNFPGRFSGRQFSNSRSEMNVSTLELGDSALYLCASSPGLAGNTGELFFGEGSRLTVL.

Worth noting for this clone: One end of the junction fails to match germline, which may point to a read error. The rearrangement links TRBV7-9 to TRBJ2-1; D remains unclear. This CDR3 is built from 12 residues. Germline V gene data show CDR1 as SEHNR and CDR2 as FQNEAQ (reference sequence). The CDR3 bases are TGTTCCAGCAGCTCCATCTACAATGAGCAGTTCTTC. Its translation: CSSSSIYNEQFF.

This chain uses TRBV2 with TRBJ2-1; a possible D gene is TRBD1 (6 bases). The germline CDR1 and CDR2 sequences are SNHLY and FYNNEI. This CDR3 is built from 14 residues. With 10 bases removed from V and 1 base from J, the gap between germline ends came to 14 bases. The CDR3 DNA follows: TGTGCCACAGGGGTCTCCGGGTCCTACAATGAGCAGTTCTTC. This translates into CATGVSGSYNEQFF.

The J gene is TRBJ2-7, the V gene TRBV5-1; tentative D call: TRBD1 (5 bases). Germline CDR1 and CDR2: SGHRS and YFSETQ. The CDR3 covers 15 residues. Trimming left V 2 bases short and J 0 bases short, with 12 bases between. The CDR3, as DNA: TGCGCCAGCAGCTTAGACAGTTCCCGCTCCTACGAGCAGTACTTC. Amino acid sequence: CASSLDSSRSYEQYF.

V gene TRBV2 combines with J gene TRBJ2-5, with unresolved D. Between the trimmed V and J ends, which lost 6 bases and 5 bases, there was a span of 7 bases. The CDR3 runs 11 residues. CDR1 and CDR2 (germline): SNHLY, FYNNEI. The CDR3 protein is CASREMETQYF. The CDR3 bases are TGTGCCAGCAGAGAGATGGAGACCCAGTACTTC.